This T cell receptor delta chain was identified during a study of gamma-delta T cells after stem cell transplantation. TCRdb applied CATT to the RT-PCR reads for clone calling. The top ten hold roughly a third of the sample, which has about 1,300 delta-chain clones, more than 1.5% seen once. This clone was seen at least ten times. This likely traces to a read error, being one base from a far larger clone. Other DNA sequences in the same sample also yield this CDR3. The sequence was collected from a human donor. It is not recorded whose cells these are; they may come from a transplant donor. Sample: gamma-delta T cells.

CDR3 bases: TGTGCCTGTGACACACTGGGAGATCCAGCGTACACCGATAAACTCATCTTT. Its translation: CACDTLGDPAYTDKLIF. The chain joins TRDV2 to TRDJ1, with a weak D call TRDD3 (6 bases). The V gene lost 1 base and the J gene lost 0 bases, with 17 bases spanning the gap. This CDR3 comprises 17 residues. Germline V CDR1 and CDR2: GEAIGNYY, EKD.